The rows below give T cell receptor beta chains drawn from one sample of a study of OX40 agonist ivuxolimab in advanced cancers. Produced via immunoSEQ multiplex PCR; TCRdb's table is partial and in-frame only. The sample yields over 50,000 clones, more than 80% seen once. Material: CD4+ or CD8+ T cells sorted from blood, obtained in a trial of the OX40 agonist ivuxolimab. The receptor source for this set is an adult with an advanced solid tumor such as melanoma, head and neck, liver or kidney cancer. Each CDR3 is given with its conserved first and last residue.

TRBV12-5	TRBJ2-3	CASGLGGADTQYF
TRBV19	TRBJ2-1	CASSHGREGNEQFF
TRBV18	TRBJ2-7	CASSLNYEQYF
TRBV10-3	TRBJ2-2	CAISESYRPSRDGELFF
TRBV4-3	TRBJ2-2	CASSLGEGKNTGELFF
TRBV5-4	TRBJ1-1	CASSPGGGADQYTEAFF
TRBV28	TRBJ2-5	CASSLLRGETQYF
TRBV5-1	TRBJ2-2	CASSYSGQTNTGELFF
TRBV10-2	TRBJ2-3	CASNPSAASTDTQYF
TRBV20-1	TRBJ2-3	CSAKGTDTQYF
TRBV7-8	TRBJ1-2	CASSALRGRNYGYTF
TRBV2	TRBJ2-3	CASSDQGTDTQYF
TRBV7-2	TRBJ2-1	CASSLSRERLFF
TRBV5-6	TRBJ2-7	CASSYRDRNYEQYF
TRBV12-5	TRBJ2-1	CASGGGPGSYNEQFF
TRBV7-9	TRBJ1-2	CASSRETPNYGYTF
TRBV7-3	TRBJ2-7	CASSLSDWATVEQYF
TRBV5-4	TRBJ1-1	CASSWGLQGGGTEAFF
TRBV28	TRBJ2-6	CASSLTGTGRTGANVLTF
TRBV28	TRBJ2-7	CASSGVGSPDYEQYF
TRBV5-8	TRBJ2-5	CASSYNGETQYF
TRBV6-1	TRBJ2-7	CASSGEGYEQYF